A single sample is the source of the 9 T cell receptor beta chains below, sequenced in a study of long-term antiretroviral therapy in people with HIV (dated by TCRdb to the early 2020s). Sequencing of the TRB variable region was done with the immunoSEQ hsTCRB v3.0 assay at survey level resolution. The table was pulled from immuneACCESS by TCRdb, which kept in-frame rearrangements only. Such tables lose some clones; where checked, under half of the loss comes from unresolved V genes, and the rest has no known cause. This sample lists tens of thousands of clones; 75% to 90% were detected once. The ten largest make up around 9.6% of the sample. The source was unsorted PBMCs, collected 2.3 years after starting antiretroviral therapy. Source of these receptors: a man in his forties with HIV.

The genes are TRBV20-1 and TRBJ1-2; no clear D gene. The CDR3 has 11 residues. CDR1 DFQATT and CDR2 SNEGSKA come from the germline V gene (reference sequence). V lost 8 bases and J 8 bases, leaving 15 bases between the germline ends. The CDR3 here is CSSRTGGGYTF. The CDR3 nucleotides are TGCAGTTCCAGAACGGGAGGGGGCTACACCTTC.

The rearrangement uses TRBV10-3 and TRBJ1-1; TRBD1 matches 7 bases. V trimming: 6 bases; J trimming: 0 bases; junction bases outside the gene matches: 4. The CDR3 has 14 amino acids. Germline values: CDR1 ENHRY, CDR2 SYGVKD. The CDR3 loop is CAIRGQIMNTEAFF. The CDR3 region has the DNA TGTGCCATCAGGGGACAGATAATGAACACTGAAGCTTTCTTT.

This rearrangement joins TRBV4-1 to TRBJ1-6; maybe TRBD1 (5 bases). V was shortened by 0 bases and J by 3 bases, with 6 bases between the two germline ends. This CDR3 has 15 residues. Germline V gives CDR1 MGHRA, CDR2 YSYEKL. The DNA of the CDR3 is TGCGCCAGCAGCCAAGAGGACATCTATAATTCACCCCTCCACTTT. Translated: CASSQEDIYNSPLHF.

The chain uses TRBV4-1 and TRBJ1-1; a possible D gene is TRBD1 (5 bases). CDR3 size: 15 residues. Germline V gene lookup returns CDR1 MGHRA and CDR2 YSYEKL. The V gene lost 2 bases and the J gene lost 5 bases, with 15 bases spanning the gap. CDR3 nucleotides: TGCGCCAGCAGCCAACCCTACGCAGGGAAAACTGAAGCTTTCTTT. It yields the protein CASSQPYAGKTEAFF.

This chain connects TRBV11-3 to TRBJ2-2, with a weak D call TRBD1 (5 bases). This CDR3 has 14 residues. Germline CDR1 and CDR2: SGHNT and YENEEA. The CDR3 DNA reads TGTGCAATCGGGCAGGGTTTCAACACCGGGGAGCTGTTTTTT. This codes for CAIGQGFNTGELFF.

In its sample, this clone was seen a few times. V usage is TRBV19 and J usage is TRBJ1-5, with D possibly TRBD1 on 5 matching bases. V was cut by 1 base and J by 5 bases, with 9 bases left in between. The CDR3 extends over 14 amino acids. The germline V gene has CDR1 LNHDA and CDR2 SQIVND (reference sequence). The CDR3, as DNA: TGTGCCAGTAGTATAGGGGGGTACCATCAGCCCCAGCATTTT. Its protein product is CASSIGGYHQPQHF.

The chain recombines TRBV5-1 with TRBJ2-6; TRBD2 is a possible D gene (6 bases). Germline CDR1 is SGHRS and CDR2 is YFSETQ. This CDR3 has 16 residues. The V end lost 6 bases, the J end lost 0 bases, and 13 bases lay between the germline ends. CDR3 residues: CASNPGANSGANVLTF. The CDR3, as DNA: TGCGCCAGCAACCCGGGAGCGAACTCTGGGGCCAACGTCCTGACTTTC. Full variable domain (rest looked up from reference TRBV5-1 and TRBJ2-6): KAGVTQTPRYLIKTRGQQVTLSCSPISGHRSVSWYQQTPGQGLQFLFEYFSETQRNKGNFPGRFSGRQFSNSRSEMNVSTLELGDSALYLCASNPGANSGANVLTFGAGSRLTVL.

This CDR3 is CASSFGSPDTQYF. The DNA of the CDR3 is TGTGCCAGCAGCTTTGGCTCCCCCGATACGCAGTATTTT. The J gene is TRBJ2-3, the V gene TRBV7-2; D not resolved. Per the germline V gene, CDR1 is SGHTA and CDR2 is FQGNSA. V dropped 3 bases and J dropped 6 bases, with 10 bases sitting between them. CDR3 length: 13 residues.

V gene TRBV19 combines with J gene TRBJ2-1; TRBD2 matches at 9 bases. J lost 6 bases, V lost 4 bases, and 7 bases had no gene match. The CDR3 contains 15 residues. CDR1 is LNHDA and CDR2 is SQIVND in the germline V gene (reference sequence). This CDR3 is CASSRGGGRANEQFF. DNA for the CDR3: TGTGCCAGTAGTAGAGGAGGCGGGAGGGCCAATGAGCAGTTCTTC.